This entry lists 28 T cell receptor beta chains sequenced from one sample in a study of patients and donors after allogeneic stem cell transplantation. Each CDR3 protein is one row after TCRdb ran MiXCR on the RT-PCR reads. The data show some 200,000 distinct CDR3 sequences, 40% to 45% seen once. Material for sequencing was blood, either unsorted or a sorted T cell fraction (not recorded which). The receptors were gathered from a human donor who was either an allogeneic HSCT recipient or a stem cell or donor lymphocyte infusion donor (not recorded which). It is not recorded whose cells these are; they may come from a transplant donor.

This chain links TRBV6-1 with TRBJ2-7; D could derive from TRBD1 or TRBD2 (5 bases each). This CDR3 has 14 amino acids. CDR1 and CDR2 from the germline V gene are MNHNS and SASEGT. V dropped 8 bases and J dropped 3 bases, with 17 bases sitting between them. CDR3 in DNA: TGTGCCAGCCGGGGCGACCCGGGAATCTACGAGCAGTACTTC. Amino acid sequence: CASRGDPGIYEQYF.

V gene TRBV7-9 combines with J gene TRBJ2-3; D possibly corresponds to TRBD1 (5 bases). Germline V lookup: CDR1 SEHNR, CDR2 FQNEAQ (reference sequence). There are 15 residues in the CDR3. Trimming removed 2 bases at V and 6 bases at J, with 15 bases between. The CDR3 bases are TGTGCCAGCAGCTTACCAGGGCCGATCGGGGATACGCAGTATTTT. This translates into CASSLPGPIGDTQYF.

Only a few counts were recorded for this clonotype. The chain employs TRBV6-5 and TRBJ1-3; D is possibly TRBD1 (6 bases). From germline, CDR1 is MNHEY and CDR2 SVGAGI. The CDR3 is made up of 15 amino acids. Trimming cost V 2 bases and J 1 base, with 9 bases left between them. The CDR3 DNA is TGTGCCAGCAGTTACGAAGGACAGTCTGGAAACACCATATATTTT. Encoded protein: CASSYEGQSGNTIYF.

Written as DNA, the CDR3 is TGTGCCAGCAGTTACTCCCACAGGGGAGATCAGCCCCAGCATTTT. Translated, it gives CASSYSHRGDQPQHF. The rearrangement links TRBV6-6 to TRBJ1-5; 7 nucleotides match TRBD1. Germline CDR1 is MNHNY and CDR2 is SVGAGI (reference sequence). The CDR3 runs to 15 residues. The V and J ends lost 0 bases and 5 bases, in that order; junction bases with no gene match: 4.

This CDR3 reads CASSPDITSTEAFF. The CDR3 DNA is TGCGCCAGCAGCCCAGATATTACAAGCACTGAAGCTTTCTTT. The chain employs TRBV4-1 and TRBJ1-1; D gene uncertain. Between the trimmed V and J ends, which lost 4 bases and 4 bases, there was a span of 13 bases. The CDR3 is 14 amino acids. CDR1 is MGHRA, CDR2 YSYEKL, per germline.

In its sample, this clonotype was seen a few times. The V call is TRBV6-5, the J call TRBJ2-2, with D unclear. Trimming took off 0 bases at V and 5 bases at J, with 7 bases between the two ends. Germline CDR1 reads MNHEY; CDR2 reads SVGAGI. The CDR3 sequence is 14 residues long. CDR3 DNA sequence: TGTGCCAGCAGTTACTCCAACCCGACCGGGGAGCTGTTTTTT. Protein: CASSYSNPTGELFF.

This clonotype was found a few times. The chain combines TRBV7-2 with TRBJ1-2; D is unresolved. Looked up from germline, CDR1 is SGHTA and CDR2 is FQGNSA. Trimming cost V 0 bases and J 10 bases, with 6 bases left between them. The CDR3 sequence is 11 residues long. The CDR3 reads CASSLAAVYTF. CDR3 bases: TGTGCCAGCAGCTTAGCGGCCGTCTACACCTTC. Together with reference TRBV7-2 and TRBJ1-2, the CDR3 gives the full variable domain: GAGVSQSPSNKVTEKGKDVELRCDPISGHTALYWYRQSLGQGLEFLIYFQGNSAPDKSGLPSDRFSAERTGGSVSTLTIQRTQQEDSAVYLCASSLAAVYTFGSGTRLTVV.

The gene calls are TRBV5-5 and TRBJ1-1; TRBD1 aligns across 8 bases. The CDR3 is made up of 17 amino acids. The germline gives CDR1 SGHKS, CDR2 YYEKEE (reference sequence). Unmatched junction bases numbered 10, after V lost 2 bases and J lost 1 base. CDR3 DNA: TGTGCCAGCAGCTTATTCGAAAGACAGGGGACGAACACTGAAGCTTTCTTT. It specifies CASSLFERQGTNTEAFF.

This clonotype was detected a few times. This chain joins TRBV7-9 and TRBJ1-2; D is unresolved. CDR1 is SEHNR, CDR2 FQNEAQ, per germline (reference sequence). Trimming left V 3 bases short and J 3 bases short, with 14 bases between. CDR3 length equals 15 residues. The DNA of the CDR3 is TGTGCCAGCAGCTTCCCGGGAGGGAAGGACTATGGCTACACCTTC. This translates into CASSFPGGKDYGYTF.

The chain uses TRBV19 and TRBJ2-7, with D tentatively TRBD2 (7 bases). This CDR3 comprises 15 residues. Deletions cut 4 bases from V and 5 bases from J, with 18 bases between. CDR1 and CDR2 from the germline V gene are LNHDA and SQIVND (reference sequence). CDR3 DNA sequence: TGTGCCAGTAGTAAGTTTTTACAGGGAGGGGACGAGCAGTACTTC. Translating it yields CASSKFLQGGDEQYF.

The V gene is TRBV6-5, the J gene TRBJ2-1; D not resolved. V lost 0 bases and J lost 6, with 6 bases in between. Per the germline V gene, CDR1 is MNHEY and CDR2 is SVGAGI. The CDR3 extends over 13 amino acids. DNA for the CDR3: TGTGCCAGCAGTTACTCGCGCCTCAATGAGCAGTTCTTC. The encoded protein is CASSYSRLNEQFF.

V usage is TRBV7-2 and J usage is TRBJ2-2; D gene uncertain. Trimming pared 2 bases from V and 9 bases from J, leaving 22 bases between. This CDR3 comprises 17 residues. CDR1 and CDR2 (germline): SGHTA, FQGNSA. CDR3 amino acids: CASSLLAQTHSYRELFF. CDR3 bases: TGTGCCAGCAGCTTACTCGCGCAGACCCATTCCTACAGGGAGCTGTTTTTT.

This chain joins TRBV6-5 and TRBJ1-1; D may be TRBD1 (6 bases). The CDR3 totals 13 residues. V dropped 7 bases and J dropped 10 bases, with 19 bases sitting between them. Germline V CDR1 and CDR2: MNHEY, SVGAGI. CDR3 in DNA: TGTGCCAGCAAACACAGGGAAAACGTGGGAGCTTTCTTT. This gives the protein CASKHRENVGAFF.

This clonotype was recorded only once. The rearrangement uses TRBV5-6 and TRBJ2-3; 12 nucleotides agree with TRBD2. The CDR3 spans 16 residues. Germline V lookup: CDR1 SGHDT, CDR2 YYEEEE. V was clipped by 2 bases and J by 5 bases; unmatched bases: 6. The CDR3 loop is CASSLKWTSGIDTQYF. In DNA, the CDR3 is TGTGCCAGCAGCTTAAAATGGACTAGCGGGATAGATACGCAGTATTTT.

The chain links TRBV4-1 to TRBJ2-1; D is unresolved. Germline V gene lookup returns CDR1 MGHRA and CDR2 YSYEKL. The V gene lost 4 bases and the J gene lost 0 bases, with 13 bases spanning the gap. CDR3 length: 16 residues. Written as DNA, the CDR3 is TGCGCCAGCAGCCGGGCGGAGACAAGCTCCTACAATGAGCAGTTCTTC. This codes for CASSRAETSSYNEQFF.

In its sample, this clonotype was seen a few times. V is TRBV13 and J is TRBJ1-3; 8 bases line up with TRBD1. Germline V gene sequence: CDR1 PRHDT, CDR2 FYEKMQ (reference sequence). This CDR3 has 14 amino acids. Trimming cost V 4 bases and J 4 bases; bases outside gene matches: 3. The CDR3 bases are TGTGCCAGCAGCTACAGGGGGTCCGGAAACACCATATATTTT. Protein sequence: CASSYRGSGNTIYF.

The chain has TRBV24-1 and TRBJ1-2; 9 bases are a match to TRBD1. Per the germline V gene, CDR1 is KGHDR and CDR2 is SFDVKD. There are 16 residues in the CDR3. V gave up 1 base and J gave up 7 bases; unmatched junction bases: 9. This CDR3 reads CATSDFPTDRGGGYTF. CDR3 nucleotides: TGTGCCACCAGTGATTTCCCCACGGACAGGGGCGGTGGCTACACCTTC.

The V gene is TRBV18, the J gene TRBJ1-5, with 9 bases that match TRBD1. With 6 bases clipped from V and 5 bases from J, the junction kept 5 bases outside the gene matches. Germline assignment: CDR1 KGHSH and CDR2 LQKENI. The CDR3 sequence is 14 residues long. The CDR3, as DNA: TGTGCCAGCTCGCTGGGACAGGGATATCAGCCCCAGCATTTT. Translated: CASSLGQGYQPQHF. The variable domain in full, completed from reference TRBV18 and TRBJ1-5, reads NAGVMQNPRHLVRRRGQEARLRCSPMKGHSHVYWYRQLPEEGLKFMVYLQKENIIDESGMPKERFSAEFPKEGPSILRIQQVVRGDSAAYFCASSLGQGYQPQHFGDGTRLSIL.

V is TRBV18 and J is TRBJ2-1, with 9 bases matching TRBD2. Trimming took 5 bases from V and 2 from J; bases not matched to a gene: 7. The CDR3 is 16 amino acids. Germline lookup yields CDR1 KGHSH and CDR2 LQKENI. The CDR3 spells CASSSLGGRAYNEQFF. The CDR3 DNA is TGTGCCAGCTCATCTTTAGGCGGGAGGGCCTACAATGAGCAGTTCTTC.

The J gene is TRBJ2-3, the V gene TRBV6-2 or TRBV6-3; 9 positions agree with TRBD2. Unmatched junction bases numbered 7, after V lost 7 bases and J lost 5 bases. Germline CDR1 reads MNHEY; CDR2 reads SVGEGT. The CDR3 runs 14 residues. CDR3 protein: CASTLAGNGDTQYF. CDR3 nucleotides: TGTGCCAGCACCCTAGCGGGAAATGGAGATACGCAGTATTTT.

This chain connects TRBV7-9 to TRBJ1-5; D may be TRBD1 (5 bases). Germline-derived CDR1 and CDR2 are SEHNR and FQNEAQ (reference sequence). V lost 5 bases to trimming and J lost 3 bases, with 11 bases between them. The CDR3 length is 14 residues. The CDR3 DNA reads as TGTGCCAGCAGCACGGGACCGGTCAATCAGCCCCAGCATTTT. This codes for CASSTGPVNQPQHF.

The gene calls are TRBV19 and TRBJ2-7; 9 nucleotides agree with TRBD1. The ends lost 2 bases at V and 0 bases at J; junction bases unmatched: 2. CDR1 is LNHDA, CDR2 SQIVND, per germline (reference sequence). CDR3 length: 15 amino acids. Written as DNA, the CDR3 is TGTGCCAGTAGTATATCGGGACAGGGCTCCTACGAGCAGTACTTC. Its protein is CASSISGQGSYEQYF.

In the case of this clonotype: Because it lacks the conserved phenylalanine or tryptophan at the end, this CDR3 is likely a read error. This chain uses TRBV18 with TRBJ1-1; D gene uncertain. There are 14 residues in the CDR3. Germline-derived CDR1 and CDR2 are KGHSH and LQKENI. The ends were cut back, 3 bases at V and 0 bases at J, with 8 bases in the middle. The CDR3 is CASSPGGLNTEAFL. The CDR3 DNA reads as TGTGCCAGCTCACCGGGAGGGTTGAACACTGAAGCTTTCTTG.

The table lists this clonotype with a few counts. The rearrangement uses TRBV10-3 and TRBJ2-3, with 10 positions matching TRBD2. Unmatched junction bases numbered 10, after V lost 7 bases and J lost 6 bases. The CDR3 has 15 residues. Looked up from germline, CDR1 is ENHRY and CDR2 is SYGVKD. The CDR3 nucleotides read TGTGCCATCAACTCGCTAGCGGGAGATTCCGATACGCAGTATTTT. As protein: CAINSLAGDSDTQYF.

A few counts support this clonotype. The J gene is TRBJ2-1, the V gene TRBV7-9, with TRBD1 as a possible D gene (6 bases). In germline, CDR1 is SEHNR, CDR2 FQNEAQ (reference sequence). The ends were cut back, 3 bases at V and 7 bases at J, with 16 bases in the middle. CDR3 length: 15 residues. This CDR3 reads CASSFRGSLLNEQFF. The CDR3 coding sequence is TGTGCCAGCAGCTTTAGGGGGAGTTTGCTAAATGAGCAGTTCTTC.

The chain is built from TRBV20-1 and TRBJ1-2, with 7 bases matching TRBD1. The CDR3 has 12 amino acids. Germline CDR1 is DFQATT and CDR2 is SNEGSKA (reference sequence). Trimming at V came to 5 bases and at J to 11 bases, leaving 11 bases not matched to a gene. For the CDR3, the DNA is TGCAGTGCTCCCGGGACAGTCTATTTTTACACCTTC. It codes for CSAPGTVYFYTF.

The CDR3 spells CASSPGSDYEQYF. Written as DNA, the CDR3 is TGTGCCAGCAGCCCAGGGAGCGACTACGAGCAGTACTTC. The chain joins TRBV12-3 or TRBV12-4 to TRBJ2-7; the D call may be TRBD1 or TRBD2 (5 bases each). Trimming shortened V by 6 bases and J by 3 bases, and 12 bases separated the two germline ends. The CDR3 length is 13 residues.

The CDR3 is CATSTLFSGRYYEQYF. CDR3 in DNA: TGTGCCACCAGCACCTTATTCTCCGGACGTTATTACGAGCAGTACTTC. This chain uses TRBV15 with TRBJ2-7; D gene ambiguous. The V and J ends lost 4 bases and 4 bases respectively, with 20 bases between them. This CDR3 has 16 residues. From germline, CDR1 is LNHNV and CDR2 YYDKDF (reference sequence).